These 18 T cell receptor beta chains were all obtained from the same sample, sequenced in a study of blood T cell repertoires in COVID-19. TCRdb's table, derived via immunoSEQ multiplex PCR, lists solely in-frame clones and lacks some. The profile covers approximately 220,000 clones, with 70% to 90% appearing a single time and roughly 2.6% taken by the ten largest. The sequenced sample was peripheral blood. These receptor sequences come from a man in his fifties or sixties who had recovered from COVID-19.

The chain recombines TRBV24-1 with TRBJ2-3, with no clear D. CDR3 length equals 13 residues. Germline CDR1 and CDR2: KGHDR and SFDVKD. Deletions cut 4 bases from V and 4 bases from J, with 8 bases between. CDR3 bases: TGTGCCACCAGTGACGATCAGGCAGATACGCAGTATTTT. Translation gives CATSDDQADTQYF.

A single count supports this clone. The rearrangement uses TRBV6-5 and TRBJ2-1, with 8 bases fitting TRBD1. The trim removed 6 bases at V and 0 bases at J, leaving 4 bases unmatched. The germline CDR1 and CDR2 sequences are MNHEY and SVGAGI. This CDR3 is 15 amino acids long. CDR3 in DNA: TGTGCCAGCAGGCGGGACAGGAGCTCCTACAATGAGCAGTTCTTC. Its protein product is CASRRDRSSYNEQFF.

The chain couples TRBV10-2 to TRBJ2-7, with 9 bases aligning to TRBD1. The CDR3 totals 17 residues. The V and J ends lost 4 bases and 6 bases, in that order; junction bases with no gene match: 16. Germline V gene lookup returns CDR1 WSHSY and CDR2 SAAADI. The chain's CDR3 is CASSGGTGSGYAPEQYF. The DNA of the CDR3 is TGCGCCAGCAGTGGGGGGACAGGGAGCGGGTACGCCCCCGAGCAGTACTTC.

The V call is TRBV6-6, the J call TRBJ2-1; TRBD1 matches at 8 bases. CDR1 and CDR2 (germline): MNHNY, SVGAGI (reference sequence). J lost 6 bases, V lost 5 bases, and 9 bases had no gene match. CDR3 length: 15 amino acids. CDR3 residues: CASSAPGQAGNEQFF. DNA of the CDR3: TGTGCCAGCAGTGCCCCGGGACAGGCAGGCAATGAGCAGTTCTTC.

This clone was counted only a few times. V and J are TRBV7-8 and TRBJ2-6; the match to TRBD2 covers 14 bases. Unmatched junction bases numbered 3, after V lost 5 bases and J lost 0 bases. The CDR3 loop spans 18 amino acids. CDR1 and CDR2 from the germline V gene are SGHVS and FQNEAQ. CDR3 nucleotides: TGTGCCAGCAGCCGGACTAGCGGGGGGAGCTCTGGGGCCAACGTCCTGACTTTC. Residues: CASSRTSGGSSGANVLTF.

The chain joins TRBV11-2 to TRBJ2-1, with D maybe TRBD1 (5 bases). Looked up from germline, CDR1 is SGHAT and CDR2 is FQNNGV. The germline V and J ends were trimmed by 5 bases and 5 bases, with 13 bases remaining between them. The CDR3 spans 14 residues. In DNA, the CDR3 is TGTGCCAGCAGCCACGGACAAGACCACAATGAGCAGTTCTTC. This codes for CASSHGQDHNEQFF.

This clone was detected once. CDR3 sequence: CASSAGTAVEAFF. In nucleotides, the CDR3 is TGTGCCAGCAGCGCCGGGACAGCCGTTGAAGCTTTCTTT. This chain joins TRBV9 and TRBJ1-1; 7 positions match TRBD1. V shed 3 bases, J shed 7 bases, and the junction held 6 bases outside the gene matches. Germline CDR1 reads SGDLS; CDR2 reads YYNGEE. This CDR3 has 13 residues. Full variable domain (remainder filled in from reference TRBV9 and TRBJ1-1): DSGVTQTPKHLITATGQRVTLRCSPRSGDLSVYWYQQSLDQGLQFLIQYYNGEERAKGNILERFSAQQFPDLHSELNLSSLELGDSALYFCASSAGTAVEAFFGQGTRLTVV.

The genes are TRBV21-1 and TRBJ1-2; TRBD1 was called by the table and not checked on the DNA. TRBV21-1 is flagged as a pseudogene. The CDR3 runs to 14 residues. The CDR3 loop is CASSKVGTGGSYTF. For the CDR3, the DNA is TGTGCCAGCAGCAAAGTGGGGACAGGGGGAAGCTACACCTTC.

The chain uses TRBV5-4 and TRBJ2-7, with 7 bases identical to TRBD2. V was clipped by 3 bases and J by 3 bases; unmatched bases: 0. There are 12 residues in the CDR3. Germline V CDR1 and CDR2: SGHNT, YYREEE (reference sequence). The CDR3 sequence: CASSWDYYEQYF. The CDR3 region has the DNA TGTGCCAGCAGCTGGGACTACTACGAGCAGTACTTC.

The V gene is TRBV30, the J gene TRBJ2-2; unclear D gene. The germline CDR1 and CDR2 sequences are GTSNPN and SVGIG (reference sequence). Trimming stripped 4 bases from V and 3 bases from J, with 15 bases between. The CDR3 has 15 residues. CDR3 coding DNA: TGTGCCTGGAACCATCCCCGGGTGGACACCGGGGAGCTGTTTTTT. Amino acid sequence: CAWNHPRVDTGELFF.

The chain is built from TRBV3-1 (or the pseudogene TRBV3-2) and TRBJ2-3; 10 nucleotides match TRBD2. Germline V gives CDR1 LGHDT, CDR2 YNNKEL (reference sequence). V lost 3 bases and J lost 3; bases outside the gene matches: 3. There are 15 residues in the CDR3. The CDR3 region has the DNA TGTGCCAGCAGCCACGGGACTAGCGCGACAGATACGCAGTATTTT. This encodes CASSHGTSATDTQYF.

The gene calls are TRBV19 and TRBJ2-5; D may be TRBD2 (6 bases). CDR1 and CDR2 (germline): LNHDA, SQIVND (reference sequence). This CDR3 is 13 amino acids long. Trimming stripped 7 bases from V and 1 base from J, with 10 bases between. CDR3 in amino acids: CASNLRGQETQYF. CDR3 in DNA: TGTGCCAGTAATCTGCGGGGCCAAGAGACCCAGTACTTC.

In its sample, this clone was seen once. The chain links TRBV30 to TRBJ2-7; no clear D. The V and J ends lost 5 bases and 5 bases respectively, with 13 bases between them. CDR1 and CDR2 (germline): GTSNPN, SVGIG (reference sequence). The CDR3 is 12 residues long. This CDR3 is CAWDSGPHEQYF. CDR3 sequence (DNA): TGTGCCTGGGATTCAGGTCCCCACGAGCAGTACTTC.

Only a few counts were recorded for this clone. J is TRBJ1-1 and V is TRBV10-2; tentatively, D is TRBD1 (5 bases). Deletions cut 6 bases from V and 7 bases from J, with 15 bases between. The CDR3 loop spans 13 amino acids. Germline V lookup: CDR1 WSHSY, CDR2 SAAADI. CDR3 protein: CASRAPGISEAFF. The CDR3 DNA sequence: TGCGCCAGCAGGGCCCCAGGGATTAGTGAAGCTTTCTTT.

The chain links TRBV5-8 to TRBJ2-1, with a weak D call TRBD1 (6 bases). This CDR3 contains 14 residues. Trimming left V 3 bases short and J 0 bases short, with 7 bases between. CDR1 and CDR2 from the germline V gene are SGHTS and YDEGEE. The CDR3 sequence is CASSYRASYNEQFF. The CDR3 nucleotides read TGTGCCAGCAGCTACAGGGCCTCCTACAATGAGCAGTTCTTC.

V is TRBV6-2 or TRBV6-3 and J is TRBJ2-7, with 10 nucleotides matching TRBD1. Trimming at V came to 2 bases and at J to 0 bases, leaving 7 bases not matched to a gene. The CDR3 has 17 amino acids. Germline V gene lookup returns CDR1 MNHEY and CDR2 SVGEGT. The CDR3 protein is CASSYGTGAQFSYEQYF. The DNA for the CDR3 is TGTGCCAGCAGTTACGGGACAGGGGCCCAATTCTCCTACGAGCAGTACTTC.

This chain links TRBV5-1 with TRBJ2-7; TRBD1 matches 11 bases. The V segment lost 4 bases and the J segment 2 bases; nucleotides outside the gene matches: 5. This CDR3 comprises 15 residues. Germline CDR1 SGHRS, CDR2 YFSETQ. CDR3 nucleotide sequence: TGCGCCAGCAGCACACCGGGACAGGGGGCCTACGAGCAGTACTTC. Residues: CASSTPGQGAYEQYF.

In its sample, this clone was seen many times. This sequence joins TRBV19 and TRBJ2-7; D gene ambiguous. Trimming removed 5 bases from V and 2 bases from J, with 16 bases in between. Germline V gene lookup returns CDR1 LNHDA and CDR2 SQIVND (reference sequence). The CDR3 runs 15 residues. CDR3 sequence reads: CASSPMVSSAYEQYF. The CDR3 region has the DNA TGTGCCAGTAGTCCCATGGTTTCCAGTGCCTACGAGCAGTACTTC.